Listed below are T cell receptor beta chains from one sample, sequenced in a study of blood T cell repertoires in COVID-19. The repertoire was sequenced with immunoSEQ multiplex PCR; TCRdb's copy has only in-frame clones and lacks some. The table records 110,000 to 150,000 clones, 75% to 85% of them present only once. The sample taken for sequencing was peripheral blood. The origin of the receptors is a man between 60 and 75 years old with active or convalescent COVID-19. CDR3s include the opening cysteine and the closing phenylalanine or tryptophan. The D gene is left open where the match is weak. For some rows the clone size is stated as once, few or many, or as a class when expanded; others skip it.

v_call,j_call,cdr3_length,clone_size,d_call,cdr3_nt,cdr3_aa
TRBV6-5,TRBJ2-1,15,.,TRBD2,TGTGCCAGCAGATTAGCGGGAGGGCCTTGGAATGAGCAGTTCTTC,CASRLAGGPWNEQFF
TRBV19,TRBJ1-5,15,.,TRBD1,TGTGCCAGTAGAAGGCCCGGGACAGGCCTCGGGCCCCAGCATTTT,CASRRPGTGLGPQHF
TRBV9,TRBJ1-1,13,few,.,TGTGCCAGCAGCGTAGTTACAAACACTGAAGCTTTCTTT,CASSVVTNTEAFF
TRBV10-3,TRBJ2-3,15,.,TRBD1,TGTGCCATCAGCCTCCGGGACAGGGGGACAGATACGCAGTATTTT,CAISLRDRGTDTQYF
TRBV5-5,TRBJ1-1,14,.,.,TGTGCCAGCAGCCTTTCAGGAGGGAAGACTGAAGCTTTCTTT,CASSLSGGKTEAFF
TRBV30,TRBJ1-6,14,.,.,TGTGCCTGGATTGGGGCAGGGCACAATTCACCCCTCCACTTT,CAWIGAGHNSPLHF
TRBV24-1,TRBJ2-2,14,.,.,TGTGCCACCAGTGAGTACTGGAACACCGGGGAGCTGTTTTTT,CATSEYWNTGELFF
TRBV25-1,TRBJ1-6,13,.,.,TGTGCCAGCGCTGAGGACAGTAATTCACCCCTCCACTTT,CASAEDSNSPLHF
TRBV4-3,TRBJ2-1,16,.,TRBD1,TGCGCCAGCAGCCCCCGGACAGGGGGCGAGGGCTATGAGCAGTTCTTC,CASSPRTGGEGYEQFF
TRBV5-5,TRBJ1-4,16,.,.,TGTGCCAGCAGCTCGGACAGAGTTCAGACTAATGAAAAACTGTTTTTT,CASSSDRVQTNEKLFF